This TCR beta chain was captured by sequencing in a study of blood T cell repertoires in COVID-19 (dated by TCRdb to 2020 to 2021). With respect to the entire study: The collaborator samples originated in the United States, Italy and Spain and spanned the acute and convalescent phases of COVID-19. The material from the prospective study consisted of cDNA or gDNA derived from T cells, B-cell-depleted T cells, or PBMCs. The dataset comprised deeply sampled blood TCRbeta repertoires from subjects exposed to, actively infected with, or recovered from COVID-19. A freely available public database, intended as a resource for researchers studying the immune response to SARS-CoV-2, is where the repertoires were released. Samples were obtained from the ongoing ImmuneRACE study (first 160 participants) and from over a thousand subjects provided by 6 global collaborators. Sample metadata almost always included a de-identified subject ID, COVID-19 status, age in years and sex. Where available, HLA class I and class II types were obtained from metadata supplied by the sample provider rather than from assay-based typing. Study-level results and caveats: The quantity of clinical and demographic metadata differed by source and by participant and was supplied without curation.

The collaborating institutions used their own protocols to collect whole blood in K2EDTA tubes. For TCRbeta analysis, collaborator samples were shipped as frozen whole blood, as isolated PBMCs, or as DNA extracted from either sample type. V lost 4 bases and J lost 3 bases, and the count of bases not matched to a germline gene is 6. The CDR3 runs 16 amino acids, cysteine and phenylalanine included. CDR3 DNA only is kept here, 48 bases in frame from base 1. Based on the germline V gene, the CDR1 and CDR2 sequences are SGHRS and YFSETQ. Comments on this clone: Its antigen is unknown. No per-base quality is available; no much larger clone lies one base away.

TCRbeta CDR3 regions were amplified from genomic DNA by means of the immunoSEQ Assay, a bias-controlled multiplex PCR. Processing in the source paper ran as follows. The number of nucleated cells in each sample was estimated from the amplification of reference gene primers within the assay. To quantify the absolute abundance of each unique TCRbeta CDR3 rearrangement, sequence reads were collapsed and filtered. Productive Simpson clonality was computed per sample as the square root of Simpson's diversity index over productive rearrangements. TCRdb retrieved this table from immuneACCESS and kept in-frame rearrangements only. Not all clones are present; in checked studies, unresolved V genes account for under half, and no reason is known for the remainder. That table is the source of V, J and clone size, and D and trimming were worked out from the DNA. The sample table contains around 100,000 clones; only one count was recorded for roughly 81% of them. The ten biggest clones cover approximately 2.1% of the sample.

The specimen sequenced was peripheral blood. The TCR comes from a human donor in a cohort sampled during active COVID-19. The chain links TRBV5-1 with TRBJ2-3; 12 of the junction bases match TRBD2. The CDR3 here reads CASSRWTSGVTDTQYF. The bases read TGCGCCAGCAGCCGGTGGACTAGCGGGGTTACAGATACGCAGTATTTT.